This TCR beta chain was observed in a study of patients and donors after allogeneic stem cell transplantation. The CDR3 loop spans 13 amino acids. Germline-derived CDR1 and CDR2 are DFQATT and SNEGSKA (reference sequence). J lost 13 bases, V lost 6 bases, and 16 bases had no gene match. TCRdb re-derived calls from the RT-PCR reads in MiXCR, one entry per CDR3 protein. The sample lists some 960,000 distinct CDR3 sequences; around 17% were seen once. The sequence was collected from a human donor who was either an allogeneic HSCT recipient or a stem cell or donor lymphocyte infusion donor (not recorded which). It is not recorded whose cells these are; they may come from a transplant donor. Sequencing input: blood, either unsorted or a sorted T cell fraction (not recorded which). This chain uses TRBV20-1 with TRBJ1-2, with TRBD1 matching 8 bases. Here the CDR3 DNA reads TGCAGTGCAACGGACAGGGCCGGGGTGGCTAGCACCTTC. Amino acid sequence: CSATDRAGVASTF.